Listed below are T cell receptor beta chains from one sample, sequenced in a study of cytomegalovirus exposure and HLA in healthy donors. Some clones are missing from TCRdb's copy, which holds only in-frame ones; the method was immunoSEQ multiplex PCR. The table has about 150,000 clones, approximately 80% seen once. Sequencing input: PBMCs. The source of these receptors is a woman aged 40 to 50 in good health and CMV-seronegative. CDR3s leave out the opening cysteine and the closing phenylalanine or tryptophan. Clone size, where shown, is once, few, many, or a class for clones that have expanded.

abundance,v_gene,CDR3aa
-,TRBV7-2,ASSLEGGTGNTIY
-,TRBV18,ASSPGGGPIIAYEQY
-,TRBV5-1,ASSLAVNTEAF
-,TRBV5-1,ASSRGLAGGFNEQF
-,TRBV6-5,ASSPGQGRGQY
once,TRBV9,ASSVEGGDRVTEAF
-,TRBV13,ASAWAEDTQY
-,TRBV30,AWSGGLAYEQY
-,TRBV30,AWSVEGPYEQY
-,TRBV19,ASSMQGLETQY
-,TRBV5-4,ASSPRGGSYEQY
-,TRBV7-9,ASSRDRQGDQPQH
few,TRBV28,ASSPNSGVIRQPQH
-,TRBV7-9,ASRTGLAGAYNEQF
few,TRBV7-8,ASSLEDRGWGDRGYEQY
-,TRBV30,AWSSQRTEAF
-,TRBV7-6,ASSLHRENEQF
-,TRBV13,ASSITGTSGRKDNEQF
-,TRBV7-2,ASSRGLPNTGELF
-,TRBV6-6,ASSPQAGWYNEQF
-,TRBV6-6,ASSSMTRGYTEAF
-,TRBV11-2,ASSLDLGGYTEAF
once,TRBV29-1,SASMGGLGETQY
few,TRBV2,ASTLDRGSNQPQH
-,TRBV4-1,ASGYRDQSYEQY
-,TRBV6-7,ASSYVAPIRTDTQY
once,TRBV6-1,ASSESGGLYNEQF
-,TRBV30,AWSGALQETQY
few,TRBV29-1,SVRPGGSEQY
once,TRBV5-1,ASSSGQASSYNEQF
once,TRBV6-5,ASSYSGGEKLF
few,TRBV29-1,SVERKGIYGYT
-,TRBV10-3,AISEPIRDRGIGVYEQY
-,TRBV6-5,ASRTSRGYGELF
-,TRBV11-3,ASSLETGLAGTGELF
-,TRBV2,ASSGGARRNIQY
-,TRBV27,ASSLYGTGLYNEQF
-,TRBV7-9,ASSQHGTEAF
-,TRBV7-9,ASSPKTGGTEAF
once,TRBV30,AWSVWRDNEQF
-,TRBV2,ASRGRGNTEAF
once,TRBV2,ASLEGTGGLYEQY
-,TRBV6-5,ASSYSTGAGGNTIY
-,TRBV2,ASKRASGAGSYEQY
-,TRBV11-3,ASSSRTGTNTGELF
-,TRBV10-3,AIGGTGKYYGYT
-,TRBV6-6,ASTQDSIPKADTQY
few,TRBV19,ASSRYMNTEAF
-,TRBV5-1,ASSPDRGDTGELF
-,TRBV9,ASSVVGGNTGELF
-,TRBV7-9,ASSPPRSDRPVGSPLH
-,TRBV6-5,ASSTDRGRSPLH
-,TRBV19,ASRPGSHSYEQY